These 10 T cell receptor beta chains were all obtained from the same sample, sequenced in a study of T-cell reconstitution after alpha-beta-depleted transplantation in children. Using unique molecular identifiers, the investigators prepared the TCRbeta library. TCRdb used MiXCR to reprocess the PCR reads, holding one entry per CDR3 protein. Of 300,000 to 350,000 distinct CDR3 sequences listed, about a quarter are singletons. The starting material was PBMCs, mostly from graft donor cells, obtained 180 days after TCRalphabeta/CD19-depleted stem cell transplant. The receptors were gathered from a male patient between 10 and 17 years old who had a stem cell transplant for acute lymphoblastic leukemia, so the T cells may come from the graft donor.

About this clonotype: A junction boundary mismatches the germline segment, possibly from a read error. The V and J genes are TRBV12-3 or TRBV12-4 and TRBJ2-7; TRBD1 or TRBD2 may be the D gene (7 bases each). The CDR3 is made up of 15 amino acids. The CDR3 sequence is CASGFNQGGSYEQYF. For the CDR3, the DNA is TGTGCCAGCGGTTTTAACCAGGGGGGGAGCTACGAGCAGTACTTC.

This clonotype was counted a few times. The V and J genes are TRBV12-3 or TRBV12-4 and TRBJ2-3; 11 bases are a match to TRBD2. V shed 6 bases and J 3 bases; nucleotides not matched to a gene: 8. CDR3 size: 16 residues. The CDR3 region has the DNA TGTGCCAGCAGCGCACTCCTAGCGGGAGGAACAGATACGCAGTATTTT. Amino acid sequence: CASSALLAGGTDTQYF.

This rearrangement joins TRBV5-1 to TRBJ1-1, with D tentatively TRBD1 (6 bases). The CDR3 extends over 16 amino acids. Germline values: CDR1 SGHRS, CDR2 YFSETQ. The V end was cut by 1 base, the J end by 2 bases, with 15 bases between. The CDR3 spells CASSLWAGAINTEAFF. CDR3 coding DNA: TGCGCCAGCAGCTTGTGGGCAGGGGCTATAAACACTGAAGCTTTCTTT.

The table lists this clonotype with a few counts. The rearrangement links TRBV15 to TRBJ2-1; 12 nucleotides match TRBD2. The CDR3 spans 17 residues. CDR1 is LNHNV, CDR2 YYDKDF, per germline (reference sequence). Trimming at V came to 3 bases and at J to 9 bases, leaving 12 bases not matched to a gene. The CDR3 region is CATSRALAGGTWGEQFF. The CDR3 DNA follows: TGTGCCACCAGCAGGGCACTAGCGGGAGGAACCTGGGGTGAGCAGTTCTTC.

This clonotype has just a few counts. The genes are TRBV29-1 and TRBJ2-2, with 9 bases identical to TRBD2. The CDR3 loop spans 14 amino acids. The trim removed 4 bases at V and 5 bases at J, leaving 5 bases unmatched. CDR1 and CDR2 (germline): SQVTM, ANQGSEA. The CDR3, as DNA: TGCAGCGTTGCAGCGGGAGGTGGAACCGGGGAGCTGTTTTTT. It translates to CSVAAGGGTGELFF.

This clonotype occurred a few times. The V and J genes are TRBV24-1 and TRBJ2-2; 7 bases fit TRBD1. V was clipped by 5 bases and J by 3 bases; unmatched bases: 2. This CDR3 has 14 residues. CDR1 and CDR2 from the germline V gene are KGHDR and SFDVKD. CDR3 in DNA: TGTGCCACCAGTGTGGGACAGCACACCGGGGAGCTGTTTTTT. Its translation: CATSVGQHTGELFF.

This clonotype was seen a handful of times. The genes are TRBV18 and TRBJ1-4; perhaps TRBD1 as D (6 bases). There are 16 residues in the CDR3. CDR1 is KGHSH, CDR2 LQKENI, per germline. V lost 4 bases and J lost 5, with 17 bases in between. CDR3 DNA sequence: TGTGCCAGCTCACATAGTACGACAGGTTGGAATGAAAAACTGTTTTTT. Amino acid sequence: CASSHSTTGWNEKLFF.

This clonotype was found a few times. The chain combines TRBV5-1 with TRBJ1-2; D is unresolved. Trimming stripped 0 bases from V and 7 bases from J, with 13 bases between. This CDR3 has 14 residues. Looked up from germline, CDR1 is SGHRS and CDR2 is YFSETQ. CDR3 residues: CASSLVGEIGGYTF. The CDR3 DNA sequence: TGCGCCAGCAGCTTGGTTGGGGAAATCGGTGGCTACACCTTC.

The rearrangement joins TRBV5-5 to TRBJ2-3, with TRBD1 identical over 7 bases. The germline CDR1 and CDR2 sequences are SGHKS and YYEKEE (reference sequence). The V and J ends lost 2 bases and 1 base, in that order; junction bases with no gene match: 13. This CDR3 contains 18 residues. CDR3 sequence (DNA): TGTGCCAGCAGCTTTACCTATTTACAGGGGAAACGCACAGATACGCAGTATTTT. This encodes CASSFTYLQGKRTDTQYF. The full variable domain, with the rest looked up from reference TRBV5-5 and TRBJ2-3, is DAGVTQSPTHLIKTRGQQVTLRCSPISGHKSVSWYQQVLGQGPQFIFQYYEKEERGRGNFPDRFSARQFPNYSSELNVNALLLGDSALYLCASSFTYLQGKRTDTQYFGPGTRLTVL.

This clonotype was detected ten times or more. The rearrangement links TRBV27 to TRBJ2-7, with 11 bases that match TRBD1. Trimming took 3 bases from V and 4 from J; bases not matched to a gene: 5. Germline V gene sequence: CDR1 MNHEY, CDR2 SMNVEV (reference sequence). The CDR3 runs to 15 residues. Written as DNA, the CDR3 is TGTGCCAGCAGTTTGAGTGGGACAGGGGGATACGAGCAGTACTTC. This sequence encodes CASSLSGTGGYEQYF.